A selection of T cell receptor beta chains follows, all from one sample in a study of blood T cell repertoires in COVID-19. TCRdb's copy holds only in-frame clones and misses some; the assay was immunoSEQ multiplex PCR. The table has 200,000 or so clones, 86% seen once. The specimen sequenced was peripheral blood. The receptors come from a woman between 45 and 60 years old with acute or convalescent COVID-19. The CDR3 runs from the conserved cysteine through the conserved F or W. A D gene is named only where the DNA matches it firmly. The size entry is marked missing in some rows and otherwise reads once, few, many or a size class.

V gene	J gene	clone size	D gene	CDR3 protein	CDR3 DNA
TRBV5-6	TRBJ1-3	-	-	CASSPDRTKGNTIYF	TGTGCCAGCAGCCCGGACAGAACCAAAGGAAACACCATATATTTT
TRBV18	TRBJ1-3	-	TRBD1	CASSPPGTGSGNTIYF	TGTGCCAGCTCACCACCAGGGACAGGCTCTGGAAACACCATATATTTT
TRBV3-1/TRBV3-2	TRBJ2-5	once	-	CASSHFSRETQYF	TGTGCCAGCAGCCATTTTTCTAGAGAGACCCAGTACTTC
TRBV19	TRBJ2-2	once	TRBD2	CASSISSGASVTGELFF	TGTGCCAGTAGTATTTCCAGCGGGGCTTCGGTCACCGGGGAGCTGTTTTTT
TRBV18	TRBJ2-1	-	-	CASSPGTGSYNEQFF	TGTGCCAGCTCACCCGGCACAGGGTCTTACAATGAGCAGTTCTTC
TRBV11-2	TRBJ2-1	-	TRBD2	CASSFLAGAINEQFF	TGTGCCAGCAGCTTTCTAGCGGGGGCCATCAATGAGCAGTTCTTC
TRBV3-1/TRBV3-2	TRBJ2-5	-	TRBD1	CASSPSRDRAETQYF	TGTGCCAGCAGCCCGTCCCGGGACAGGGCAGAGACCCAGTACTTC
TRBV10-3	TRBJ2-1	few	-	CAIRATADSSYNEQFF	TGTGCCATCAGGGCGACTGCCGATAGCTCCTACAATGAGCAGTTCTTC
TRBV18	TRBJ2-7	-	TRBD1	CASSPPQGFYEQYF	TGTGCCAGCTCACCACCACAGGGGTTCTACGAGCAGTACTTC
TRBV6-5	TRBJ2-3	-	-	CASSYSRTTSTDTQYF	TGTGCCAGCAGTTACTCGAGGACAACTAGCACAGATACGCAGTATTTT
TRBV27	TRBJ1-5	-	-	CASSLGVTGEGPQHF	TGTGCCAGCAGTTTAGGAGTTACCGGGGAGGGGCCCCAGCATTTT
TRBV3-1/TRBV3-2	TRBJ1-2	-	TRBD1	CASSQAGGQGFYGYTF	TGTGCCAGCAGCCAGGCTGGTGGACAGGGTTTCTATGGCTACACCTTC
TRBV11-3	TRBJ2-4	-	TRBD2	CASSQRTSGGSKNIQYF	TGTGCCAGCAGCCAGAGGACTAGCGGGGGTTCCAAAAACATTCAGTACTTC
TRBV7-2	TRBJ2-1	-	TRBD2	CASSLLSSGNHEQFF	TGTGCCAGCAGCTTACTTTCTAGCGGGAACCATGAGCAGTTCTTC
TRBV19	TRBJ2-1	-	-	CASSTRDSYNEQFF	TGTGCCAGTAGTACTAGGGACTCTTACAATGAGCAGTTCTTC
TRBV11-2	TRBJ2-3	-	-	CATRQAGTDTQYF	TGTGCCACTCGACAAGCGGGCACAGATACGCAGTATTTT
TRBV6-6	TRBJ2-7	few	-	CASSLRDYEQYF	TGTGCCAGCAGTCTACGGGACTACGAGCAGTACTTC
TRBV18	TRBJ2-7	-	TRBD2	CASSPRTSGTYEQYF	TGTGCCAGCTCACCAAGGACTAGCGGAACCTACGAGCAGTACTTC
TRBV10-3	TRBJ2-2	-	-	CAKGRNTGELFF	TGTGCCAAAGGGAGGAACACCGGGGAGCTGTTTTTT
TRBV18	TRBJ2-1	-	TRBD1	CASSSGQGAWEQFF	TGTGCCAGCTCATCGGGACAGGGGGCGTGGGAGCAGTTCTTC
TRBV5-8	TRBJ2-1	-	TRBD2	CASSLGTSGINEQFF	TGTGCCAGCAGCTTGGGGACTAGCGGAATCAATGAGCAGTTCTTC
TRBV4-1	TRBJ2-7	-	TRBD2	CASSLLAGDYDEQYF	TGCGCCAGCAGCCTGTTAGCGGGAGATTACGACGAGCAGTACTTC
TRBV7-8	TRBJ1-1	-	-	CASRQGGGGTEAFF	TGTGCCAGCAGACAGGGTGGGGGGGGCACTGAAGCTTTCTTT
TRBV27	TRBJ2-7	-	-	CASSSGLNMQYF	TGTGCCAGCAGTTCGGGACTTAACATGCAGTACTTC
TRBV21-1	TRBJ2-1	-	-	CAGFQTSGPPRGYNEQFF	TGTGCCGGATTTCAGACTAGCGGTCCCCCGAGGGGCTACAATGAGCAGTTCTTC
TRBV7-7	TRBJ2-7	-	TRBD1	CASSPNRGVDEQYF	TGTGCCAGCAGCCCCAACAGGGGTGTGGACGAGCAGTACTTC
TRBV19	TRBJ2-7	-	TRBD2	CASSPTSGDSYEQYF	TGTGCCAGTAGTCCGACTAGCGGGGATTCCTACGAGCAGTACTTC
TRBV12-3/TRBV12-4	TRBJ2-7	medium-sized	-	CASRPRGSYEQYF	TGTGCCAGCCGTCCTAGGGGCAGCTACGAGCAGTACTTC
TRBV7-2	TRBJ2-5	few	-	CASSFRGTQETQYF	TGTGCCAGCAGCTTTCGGGGGACCCAAGAGACCCAGTACTTC
TRBV15	TRBJ2-7	once	TRBD1	CATSKVGTGIYEQYF	TGTGCCACCAGCAAAGTGGGGACAGGGATCTACGAGCAGTACTTC
TRBV19	TRBJ1-1	few	-	CASKDEGVNTEAFF	TGTGCCAGTAAGGATGAGGGGGTAAACACTGAAGCTTTCTTT
TRBV18	TRBJ1-4	-	TRBD1	CASSFGTANEKLFF	TGTGCCAGCTCATTCGGGACAGCGAATGAAAAACTGTTTTTT
TRBV19	TRBJ1-6	-	TRBD1	CASSPLPGQRPSSYNSPLHF	TGTGCCAGTAGTCCTCTCCCGGGACAGAGACCTAGCTCCTATAATTCACCCCTCCACTTT
TRBV12-3/TRBV12-4	TRBJ1-1	-	-	CASSLTVNTEAFF	TGTGCCAGCAGCTTGACAGTGAACACTGAAGCTTTCTTT
TRBV11-2	TRBJ1-2	-	-	CASSLELDSYGYTF	TGTGCCAGCAGCTTAGAACTTGACTCATATGGCTACACCTTC
TRBV9	TRBJ1-1	few	-	CASSVQTPGKAFF	TGTGCCAGCAGCGTTCAGACCCCAGGGAAAGCTTTCTTT
TRBV5-6	TRBJ2-2	few	-	CASSRGRENIGELFF	TGTGCCAGCAGCCGAGGCCGGGAGAATATCGGGGAGCTGTTTTTT
TRBV7-2	TRBJ1-3	-	-	CASSAGPSGNTIYF	TGTGCCAGCAGCGCGGGACCCTCTGGAAACACCATATATTTT
TRBV9	TRBJ2-7	many	-	CASGRSTAEQYF	TGTGCCAGCGGCCGATCTACAGCCGAGCAGTACTTC
TRBV9	TRBJ2-2	-	-	CASSVAGQDGELFF	TGTGCCAGCAGCGTAGCAGGACAAGACGGGGAGCTGTTTTTT